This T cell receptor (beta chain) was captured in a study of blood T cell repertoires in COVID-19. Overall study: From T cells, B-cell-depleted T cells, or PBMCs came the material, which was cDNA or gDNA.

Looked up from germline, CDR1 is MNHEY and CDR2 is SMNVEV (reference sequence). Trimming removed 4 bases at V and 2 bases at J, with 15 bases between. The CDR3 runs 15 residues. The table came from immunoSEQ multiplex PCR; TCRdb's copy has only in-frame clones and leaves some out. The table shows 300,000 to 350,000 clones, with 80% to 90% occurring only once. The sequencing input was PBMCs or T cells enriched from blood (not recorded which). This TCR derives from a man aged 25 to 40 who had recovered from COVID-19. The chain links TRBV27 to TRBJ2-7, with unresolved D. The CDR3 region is CASSSDFATAYEQYF. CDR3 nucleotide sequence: TGTGCCAGCAGTTCCGATTTTGCGACTGCCTACGAGCAGTACTTC.